This T cell receptor (beta chain) was identified during a study of control samples from healthy donors and cancer patients. Libraries were prepared by immunoSEQ multiplex PCR; TCRdb keeps only in-frame clonotypes and omits some of them. The sample yields about 160,000 clones, 70% to 90% seen once. Germline V lookup: CDR1 LNHDA, CDR2 SQIVND (reference sequence). The CDR3 runs to 17 residues. V was clipped by 0 bases and J by 8 bases, with 19 bases between them. J is TRBJ1-4 and V is TRBV19, with D possibly TRBD1 on 5 matching bases. The sequencing sample was made of blood. This receptor was identified in a man aged 30 to 39 in good health. This chain's CDR3 is CASSIDARGAGLEKLFF. The DNA for the CDR3 is TGTGCCAGTAGTATAGACGCCCGAGGGGCAGGGCTAGAAAAACTGTTTTTT.